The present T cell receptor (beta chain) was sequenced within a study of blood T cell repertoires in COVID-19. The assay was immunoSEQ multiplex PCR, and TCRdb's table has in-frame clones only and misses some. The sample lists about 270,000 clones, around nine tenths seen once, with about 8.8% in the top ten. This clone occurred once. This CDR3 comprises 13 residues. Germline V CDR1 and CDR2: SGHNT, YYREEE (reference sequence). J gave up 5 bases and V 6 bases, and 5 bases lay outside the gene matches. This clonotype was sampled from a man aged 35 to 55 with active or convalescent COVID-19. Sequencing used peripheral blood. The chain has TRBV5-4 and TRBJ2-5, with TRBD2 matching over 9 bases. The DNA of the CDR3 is TGTGCCAGCATGCGGGGGGGCGTGGAGACCCAGTACTTC. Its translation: CASMRGGVETQYF.